The entry below gives a single T cell receptor beta chain sequence along with its context. Its antigen is still unknown. The data were taken from a study of Tregs in tolerant kidney transplant recipients. Profiled with immunoSEQ multiplex PCR; TCRdb holds only in-frame clones, not every one. The table includes 35,000 to 50,000 clones, nearly 97% detected once. Germline CDR1 is SNHLY and CDR2 is FYNNEI. J was trimmed by 4 bases and V by 6 bases; bases with no gene match: 3. This CDR3 comprises 14 residues. Sequencing used Tregs from blood cultured with allogeneic cells. The J gene is TRBJ1-2, the V gene TRBV2; 12 bases map to TRBD1. This TCR came from a human donor in good health. Here the CDR3 DNA reads TGTGCCAGCAGGGGACAGGGGGCCCTCTATGGCTACACCTTC. Its translation is CASRGQGALYGYTF.